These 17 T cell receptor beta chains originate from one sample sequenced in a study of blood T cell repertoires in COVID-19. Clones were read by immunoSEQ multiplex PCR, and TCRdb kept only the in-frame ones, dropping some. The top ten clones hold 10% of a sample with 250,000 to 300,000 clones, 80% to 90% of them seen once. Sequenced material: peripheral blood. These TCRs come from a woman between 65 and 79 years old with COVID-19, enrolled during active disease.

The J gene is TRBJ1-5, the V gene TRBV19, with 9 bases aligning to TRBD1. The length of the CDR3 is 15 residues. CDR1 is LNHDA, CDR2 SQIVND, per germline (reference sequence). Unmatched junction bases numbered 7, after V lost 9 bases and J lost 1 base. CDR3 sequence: CARDLTGGSNQPQHF. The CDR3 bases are TGTGCCAGAGACTTGACAGGGGGAAGCAATCAGCCCCAGCATTTT. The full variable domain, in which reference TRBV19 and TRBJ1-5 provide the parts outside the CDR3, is DGGITQSPKYLFRKEGQNVTLSCEQNLNHDAMYWYRQDPGQGLRLIYYSQIVNDFQKGDIAEGYSVSREKKESFPLTVTSAQKNPTAFYLCARDLTGGSNQPQHFGDGTRLSIL.

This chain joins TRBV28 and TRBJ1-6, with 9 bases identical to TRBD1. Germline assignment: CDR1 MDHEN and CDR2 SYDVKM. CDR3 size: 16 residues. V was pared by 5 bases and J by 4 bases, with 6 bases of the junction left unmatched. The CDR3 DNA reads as TGTGCCAGCAGTCCTGGGACAGGGCGATATAATTCACCCCTCCACTTT. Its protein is CASSPGTGRYNSPLHF.

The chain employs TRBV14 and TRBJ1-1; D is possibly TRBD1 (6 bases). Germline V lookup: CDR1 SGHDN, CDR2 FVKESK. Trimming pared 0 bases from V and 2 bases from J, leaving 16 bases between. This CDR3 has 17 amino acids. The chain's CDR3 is CASSQDGRGAVNTEAFF. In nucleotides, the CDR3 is TGTGCCAGCAGCCAAGATGGGCGGGGGGCCGTAAACACTGAAGCTTTCTTT.

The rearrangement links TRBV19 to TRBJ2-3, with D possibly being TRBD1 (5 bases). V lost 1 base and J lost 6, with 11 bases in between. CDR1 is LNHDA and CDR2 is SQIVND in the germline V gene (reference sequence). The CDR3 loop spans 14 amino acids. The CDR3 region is CASSIGMAGDTQYF. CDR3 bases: TGTGCCAGTAGTATAGGTATGGCAGGGGATACGCAGTATTTT. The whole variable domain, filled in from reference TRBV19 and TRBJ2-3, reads DGGITQSPKYLFRKEGQNVTLSCEQNLNHDAMYWYRQDPGQGLRLIYYSQIVNDFQKGDIAEGYSVSREKKESFPLTVTSAQKNPTAFYLCASSIGMAGDTQYFGPGTRLTVL.

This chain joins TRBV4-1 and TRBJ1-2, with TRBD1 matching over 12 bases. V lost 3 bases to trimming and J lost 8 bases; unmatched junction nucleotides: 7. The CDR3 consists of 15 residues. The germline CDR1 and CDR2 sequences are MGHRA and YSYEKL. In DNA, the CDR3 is TGCGCCAGCAGCCAGAGGGACAGGGGGCCGGGGGGCTACACCTTC. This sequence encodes CASSQRDRGPGGYTF.

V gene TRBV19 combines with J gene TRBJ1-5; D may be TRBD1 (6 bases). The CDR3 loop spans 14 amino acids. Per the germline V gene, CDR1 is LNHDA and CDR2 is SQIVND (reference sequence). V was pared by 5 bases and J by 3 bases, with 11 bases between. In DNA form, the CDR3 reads TGTGCCAGTAGTCTCCGGGACACCAATCAGCCCCAGCATTTT. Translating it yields CASSLRDTNQPQHF.

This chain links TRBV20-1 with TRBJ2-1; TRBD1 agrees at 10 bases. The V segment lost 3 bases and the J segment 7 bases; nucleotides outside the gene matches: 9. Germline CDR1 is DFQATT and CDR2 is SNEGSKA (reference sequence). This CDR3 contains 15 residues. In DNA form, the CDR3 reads TGCAGTGCTAGTGCCGGACAGGGGGGACGAAATGAGCAGTTCTTC. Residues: CSASAGQGGRNEQFF.

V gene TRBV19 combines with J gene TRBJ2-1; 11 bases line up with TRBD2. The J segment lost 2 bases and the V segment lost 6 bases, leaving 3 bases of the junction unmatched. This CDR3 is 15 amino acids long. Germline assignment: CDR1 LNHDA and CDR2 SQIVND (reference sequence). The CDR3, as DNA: TGTGCCAGTAGATCACTAGCGGGAGCCTACAATGAGCAGTTCTTC. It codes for CASRSLAGAYNEQFF.

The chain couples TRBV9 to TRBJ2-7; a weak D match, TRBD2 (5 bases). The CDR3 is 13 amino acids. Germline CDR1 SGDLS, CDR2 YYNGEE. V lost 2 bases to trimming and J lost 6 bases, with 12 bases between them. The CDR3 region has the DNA TGTGCCAGCAGCGTTAGCCTAGCTGCCGAGCAGTACTTC. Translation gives CASSVSLAAEQYF.

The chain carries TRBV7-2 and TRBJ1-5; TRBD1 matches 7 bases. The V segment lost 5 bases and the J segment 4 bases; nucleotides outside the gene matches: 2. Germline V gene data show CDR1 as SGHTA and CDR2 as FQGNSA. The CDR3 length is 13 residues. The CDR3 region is CASSPTGNQPQHF. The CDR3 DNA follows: TGTGCCAGCAGCCCGACAGGGAATCAGCCCCAGCATTTT.

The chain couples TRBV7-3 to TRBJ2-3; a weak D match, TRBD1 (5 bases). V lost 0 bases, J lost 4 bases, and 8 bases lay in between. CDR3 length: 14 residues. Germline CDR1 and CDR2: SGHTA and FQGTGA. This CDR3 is CASSLTGPPDTQYF. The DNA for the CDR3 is TGTGCCAGCAGCTTAACGGGGCCTCCAGATACGCAGTATTTT.

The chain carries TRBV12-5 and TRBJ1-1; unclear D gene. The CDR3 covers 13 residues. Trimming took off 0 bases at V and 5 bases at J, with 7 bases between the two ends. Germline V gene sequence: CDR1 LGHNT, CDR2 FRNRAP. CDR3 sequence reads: CASGLVGRTEAFF. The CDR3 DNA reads TGTGCTAGTGGTTTGGTAGGGAGGACTGAAGCTTTCTTT.

The CDR3 DNA reads TGTGCCAGCAGCCGGGACTTTGGAAACACAGATACGCAGTATTTT. It encodes CASSRDFGNTDTQYF. The rearrangement joins TRBV5-5 to TRBJ2-3; possible D gene TRBD2, 6 bases. CDR1 SGHKS and CDR2 YYEKEE come from the germline V gene (reference sequence). Trimming cost V 4 bases and J 2 bases, with 14 bases left between them. The CDR3 has 15 residues.

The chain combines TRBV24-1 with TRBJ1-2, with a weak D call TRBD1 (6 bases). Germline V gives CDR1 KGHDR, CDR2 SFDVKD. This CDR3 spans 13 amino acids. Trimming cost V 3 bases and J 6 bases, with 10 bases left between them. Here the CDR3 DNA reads TGTGCCACCAGTGATGCCACAGGGAATGGCTACACCTTC. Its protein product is CATSDATGNGYTF.

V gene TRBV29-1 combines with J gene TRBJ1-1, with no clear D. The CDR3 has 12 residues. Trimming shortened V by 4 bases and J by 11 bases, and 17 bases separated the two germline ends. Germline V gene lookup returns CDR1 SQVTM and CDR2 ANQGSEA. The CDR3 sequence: CSVGNLEGLAFF. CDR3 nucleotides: TGCAGCGTTGGGAACCTAGAGGGTCTGGCTTTCTTT.

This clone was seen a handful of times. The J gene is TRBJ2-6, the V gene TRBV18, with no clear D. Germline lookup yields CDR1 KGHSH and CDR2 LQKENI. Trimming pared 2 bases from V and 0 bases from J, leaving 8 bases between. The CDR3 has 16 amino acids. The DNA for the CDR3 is TGTGCCAGCTCACCAAGCAGGAACTCTGGGGCCAACGTCCTGACTTTC. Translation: CASSPSRNSGANVLTF. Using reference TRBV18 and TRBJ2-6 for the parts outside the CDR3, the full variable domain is NAGVMQNPRHLVRRRGQEARLRCSPMKGHSHVYWYRQLPEEGLKFMVYLQKENIIDESGMPKERFSAEFPKEGPSILRIQQVVRGDSAAYFCASSPSRNSGANVLTFGAGSRLTVL.

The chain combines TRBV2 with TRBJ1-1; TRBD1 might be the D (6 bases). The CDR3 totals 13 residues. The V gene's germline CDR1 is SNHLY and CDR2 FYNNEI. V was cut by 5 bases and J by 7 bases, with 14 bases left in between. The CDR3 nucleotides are TGTGCCAGCAGTACTACAGGGTTCGGTGAAGCTTTCTTT. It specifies CASSTTGFGEAFF.